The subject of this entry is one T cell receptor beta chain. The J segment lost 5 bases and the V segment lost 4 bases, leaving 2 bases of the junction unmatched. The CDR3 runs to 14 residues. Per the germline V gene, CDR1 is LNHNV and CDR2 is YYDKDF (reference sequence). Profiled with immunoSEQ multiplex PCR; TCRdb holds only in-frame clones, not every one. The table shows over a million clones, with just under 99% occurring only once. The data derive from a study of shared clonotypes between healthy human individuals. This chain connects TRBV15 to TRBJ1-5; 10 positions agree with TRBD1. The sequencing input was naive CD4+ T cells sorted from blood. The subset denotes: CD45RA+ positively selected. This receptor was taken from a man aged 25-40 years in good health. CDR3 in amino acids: CATSMDRGDQPQHF. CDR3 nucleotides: TGTGCCACCAGCATGGACAGGGGGGATCAGCCCCAGCATTTT.